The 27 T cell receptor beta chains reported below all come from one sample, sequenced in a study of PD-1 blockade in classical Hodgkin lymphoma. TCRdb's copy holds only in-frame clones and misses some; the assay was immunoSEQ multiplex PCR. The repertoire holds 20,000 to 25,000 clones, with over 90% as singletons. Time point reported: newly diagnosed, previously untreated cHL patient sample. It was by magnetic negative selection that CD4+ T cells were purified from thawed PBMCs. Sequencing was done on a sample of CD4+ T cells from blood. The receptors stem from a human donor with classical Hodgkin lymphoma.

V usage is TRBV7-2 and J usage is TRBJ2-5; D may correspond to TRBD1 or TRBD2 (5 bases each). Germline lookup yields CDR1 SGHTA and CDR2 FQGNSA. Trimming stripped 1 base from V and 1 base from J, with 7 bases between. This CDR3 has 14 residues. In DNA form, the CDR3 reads TGTGCCAGCAGCTTAGGTGGGGGCCAAGAGACCCAGTACTTC. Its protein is CASSLGGGQETQYF. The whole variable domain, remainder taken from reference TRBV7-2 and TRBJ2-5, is GAGVSQSPSNKVTEKGKDVELRCDPISGHTALYWYRQSLGQGLEFLIYFQGNSAPDKSGLPSDRFSAERTGGSVSTLTIQRTQQEDSAVYLCASSLGGGQETQYFGPGTRLLVL.

The CDR3 bases are TGTGCCAGCAGCACATGGACAGCCTATGGCTACACCTTC. This translates into CASSTWTAYGYTF. This chain joins TRBV5-4 and TRBJ1-2, with D perhaps TRBD1 (6 bases). The CDR3 is made up of 13 amino acids. CDR1 and CDR2 from the germline V gene are SGHNT and YYREEE (reference sequence). Trimming shortened V by 4 bases and J by 4 bases, and 11 bases separated the two germline ends.

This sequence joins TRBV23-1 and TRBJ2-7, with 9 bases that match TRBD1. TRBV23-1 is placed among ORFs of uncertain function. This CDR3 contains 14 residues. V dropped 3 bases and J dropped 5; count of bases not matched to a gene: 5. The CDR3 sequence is CASSHTGQGHEQYF. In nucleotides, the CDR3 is TGCGCCAGCAGTCATACGGGACAGGGCCACGAGCAGTACTTC.

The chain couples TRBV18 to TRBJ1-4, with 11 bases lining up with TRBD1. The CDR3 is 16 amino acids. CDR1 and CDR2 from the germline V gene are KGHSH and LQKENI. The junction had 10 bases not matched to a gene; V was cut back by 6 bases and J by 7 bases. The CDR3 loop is CASSRTGGGTLEKLFF. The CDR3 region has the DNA TGTGCCAGCTCCCGGACAGGGGGCGGCACTCTTGAAAAACTGTTTTTT.

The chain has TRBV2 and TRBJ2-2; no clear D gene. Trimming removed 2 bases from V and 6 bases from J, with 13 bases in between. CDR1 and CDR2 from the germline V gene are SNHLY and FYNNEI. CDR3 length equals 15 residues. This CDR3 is CASSESKVGAGELFF. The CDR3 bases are TGTGCCAGCAGTGAAAGCAAAGTTGGTGCCGGGGAGCTGTTTTTT.

In nucleotides, the CDR3 is TGTGCCAGCAGCTTAGGGCGGGCAGTCCCTAATGAAAAACTGTTTTTT. Its protein product is CASSLGRAVPNEKLFF. This chain connects TRBV7-9 to TRBJ1-4; D remains unclear. Trimming took 1 base from V and 3 from J, leaving 12 bases between them. This CDR3 is 16 amino acids long. The germline gives CDR1 SEHNR, CDR2 FQNEAQ (reference sequence).

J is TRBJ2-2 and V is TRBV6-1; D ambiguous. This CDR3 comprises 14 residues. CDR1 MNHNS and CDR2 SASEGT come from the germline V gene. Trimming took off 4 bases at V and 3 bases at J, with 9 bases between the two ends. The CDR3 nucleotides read TGTGCCAGCAGTGGAGACAAATACACCGGGGAGCTGTTTTTT. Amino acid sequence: CASSGDKYTGELFF.

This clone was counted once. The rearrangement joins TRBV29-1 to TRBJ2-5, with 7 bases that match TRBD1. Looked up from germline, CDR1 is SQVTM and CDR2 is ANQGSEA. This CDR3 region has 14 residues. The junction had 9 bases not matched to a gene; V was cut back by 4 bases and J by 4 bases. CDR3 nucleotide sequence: TGCAGCGTTGCCGTCGCAGGGGGACGAGAGACCCAGTACTTC. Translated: CSVAVAGGRETQYF.

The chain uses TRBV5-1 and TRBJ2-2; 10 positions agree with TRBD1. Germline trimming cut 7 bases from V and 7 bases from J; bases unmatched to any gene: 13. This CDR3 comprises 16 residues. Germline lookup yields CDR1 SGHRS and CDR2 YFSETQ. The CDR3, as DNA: TGCGCCAGCCATCCGGGACAGGGGATGTTCAGCGGGGAGCTGTTTTTT. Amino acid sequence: CASHPGQGMFSGELFF.

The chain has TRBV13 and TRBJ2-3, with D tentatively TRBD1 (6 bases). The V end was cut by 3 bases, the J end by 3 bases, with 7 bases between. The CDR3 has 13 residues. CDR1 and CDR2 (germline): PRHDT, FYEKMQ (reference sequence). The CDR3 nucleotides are TGTGCCAGCAGCTTCGGGACAACAGATACGCAGTATTTT. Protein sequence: CASSFGTTDTQYF.

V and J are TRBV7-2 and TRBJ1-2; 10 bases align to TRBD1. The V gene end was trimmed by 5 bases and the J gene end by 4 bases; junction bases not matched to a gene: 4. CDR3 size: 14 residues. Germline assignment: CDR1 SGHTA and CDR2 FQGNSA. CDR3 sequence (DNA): TGTGCCAGCAGCCGGGACAGGGGTAGCTATGGCTACACCTTC. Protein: CASSRDRGSYGYTF.

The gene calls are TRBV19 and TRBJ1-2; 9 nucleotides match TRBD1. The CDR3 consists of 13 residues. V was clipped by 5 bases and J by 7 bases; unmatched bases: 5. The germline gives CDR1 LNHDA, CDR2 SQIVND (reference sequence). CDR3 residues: CASSVQGAGGYTF. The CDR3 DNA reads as TGTGCCAGTAGTGTACAGGGGGCTGGTGGCTACACCTTC. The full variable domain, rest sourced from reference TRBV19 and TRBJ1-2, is DGGITQSPKYLFRKEGQNVTLSCEQNLNHDAMYWYRQDPGQGLRLIYYSQIVNDFQKGDIAEGYSVSREKKESFPLTVTSAQKNPTAFYLCASSVQGAGGYTFGSGTRLTVV.

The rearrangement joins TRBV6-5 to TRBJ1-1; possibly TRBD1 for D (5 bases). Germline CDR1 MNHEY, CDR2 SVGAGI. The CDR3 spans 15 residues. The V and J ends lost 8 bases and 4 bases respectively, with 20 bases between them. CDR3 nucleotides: TGTGCCAGCCTACAGCGCGGGGGGGGACGCACTGAAGCTTTCTTT. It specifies CASLQRGGGRTEAFF.

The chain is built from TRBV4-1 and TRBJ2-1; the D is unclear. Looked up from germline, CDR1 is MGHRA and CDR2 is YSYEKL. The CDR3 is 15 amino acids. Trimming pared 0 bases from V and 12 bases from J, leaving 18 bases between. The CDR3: CASSQDQFSRERQFF. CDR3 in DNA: TGCGCCAGCAGCCAAGATCAATTTAGTCGTGAAAGGCAGTTCTTC.

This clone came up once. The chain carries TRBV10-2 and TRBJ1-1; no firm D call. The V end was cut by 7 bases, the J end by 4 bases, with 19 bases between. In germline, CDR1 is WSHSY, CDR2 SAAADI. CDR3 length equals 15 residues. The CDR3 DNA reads TGCGCCAGCATTCACGGGCCCCAATCTAGCACTGAAGCTTTCTTT. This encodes CASIHGPQSSTEAFF.

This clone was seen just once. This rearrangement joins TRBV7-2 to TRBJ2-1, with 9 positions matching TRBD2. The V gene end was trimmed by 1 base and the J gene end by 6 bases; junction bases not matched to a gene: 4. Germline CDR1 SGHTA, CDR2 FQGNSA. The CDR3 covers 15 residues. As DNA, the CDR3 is TGTGCCAGCAGCTTAGGGCTAGCGGGGACCAATGAGCAGTTCTTC. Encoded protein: CASSLGLAGTNEQFF.

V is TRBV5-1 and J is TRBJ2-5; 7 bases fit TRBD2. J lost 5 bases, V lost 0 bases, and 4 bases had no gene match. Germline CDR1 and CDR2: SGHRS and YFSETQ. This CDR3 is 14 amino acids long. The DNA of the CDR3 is TGCGCCAGCAGCTTGGAGCGGGGAAAGGAGACCCAGTACTTC. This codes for CASSLERGKETQYF.

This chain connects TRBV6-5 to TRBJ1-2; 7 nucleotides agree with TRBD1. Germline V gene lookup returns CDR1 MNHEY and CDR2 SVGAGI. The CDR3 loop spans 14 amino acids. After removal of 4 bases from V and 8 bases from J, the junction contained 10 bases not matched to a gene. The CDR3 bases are TGTGCCAGCAGTTCGACAGGGAGGGCGTGGGGCTACACCTTC. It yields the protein CASSSTGRAWGYTF.

Written as DNA, the CDR3 is TGCGCCAGCAGCCCATCACCGTCCCCCGGGGAGCTGTTTTTT. It codes for CASSPSPSPGELFF. This rearrangement joins TRBV5-1 to TRBJ2-2; D not resolved. Deletions cut 4 bases from V and 6 bases from J, with 13 bases between. This CDR3 spans 14 amino acids. Germline CDR1 SGHRS, CDR2 YFSETQ.

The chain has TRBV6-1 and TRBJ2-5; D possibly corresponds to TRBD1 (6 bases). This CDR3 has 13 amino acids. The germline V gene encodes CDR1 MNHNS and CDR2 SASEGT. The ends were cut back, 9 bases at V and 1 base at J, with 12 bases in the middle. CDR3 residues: CASLRQVQETQYF. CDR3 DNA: TGTGCCAGTCTCCGACAGGTCCAAGAGACCCAGTACTTC.

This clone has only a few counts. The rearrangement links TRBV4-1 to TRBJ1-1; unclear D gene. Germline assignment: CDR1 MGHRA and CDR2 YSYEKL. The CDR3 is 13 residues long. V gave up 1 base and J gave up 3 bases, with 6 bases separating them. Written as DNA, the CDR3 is TGCGCCAGCAGCCAAGGAGGGTACACTGAAGCTTTCTTT. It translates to CASSQGGYTEAFF.

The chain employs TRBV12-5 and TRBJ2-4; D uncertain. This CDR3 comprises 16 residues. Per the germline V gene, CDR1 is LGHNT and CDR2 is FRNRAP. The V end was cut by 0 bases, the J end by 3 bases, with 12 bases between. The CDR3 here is CASGLVLGQDKNIQYF. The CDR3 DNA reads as TGTGCTAGTGGTTTGGTACTGGGTCAGGACAAAAACATTCAGTACTTC.

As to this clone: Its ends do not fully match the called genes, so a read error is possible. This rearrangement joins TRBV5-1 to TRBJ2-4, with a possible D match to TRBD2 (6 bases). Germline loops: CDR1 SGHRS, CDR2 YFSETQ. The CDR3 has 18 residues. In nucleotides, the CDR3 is TGCGTCAGCAGCTTATACCGGGGGACGGAACTAGCCAAAAACATTCAGTACTTC. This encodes CVSSLYRGTELAKNIQYF.

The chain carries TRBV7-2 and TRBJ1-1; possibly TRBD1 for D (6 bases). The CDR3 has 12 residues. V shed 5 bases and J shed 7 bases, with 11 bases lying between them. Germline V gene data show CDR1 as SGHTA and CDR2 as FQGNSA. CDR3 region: CASSVQGLEAFF. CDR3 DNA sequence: TGTGCCAGCAGCGTACAGGGACTTGAAGCTTTCTTT. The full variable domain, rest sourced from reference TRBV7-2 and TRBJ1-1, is GAGVSQSPSNKVTEKGKDVELRCDPISGHTALYWYRQSLGQGLEFLIYFQGNSAPDKSGLPSDRFSAERTGGSVSTLTIQRTQQEDSAVYLCASSVQGLEAFFGQGTRLTVV.

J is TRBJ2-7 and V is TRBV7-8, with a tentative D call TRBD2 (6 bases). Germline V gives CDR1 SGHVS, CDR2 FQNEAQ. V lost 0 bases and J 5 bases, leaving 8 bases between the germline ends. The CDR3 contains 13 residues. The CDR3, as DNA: TGTGCCAGCAGCTTAGCGGGGGGAAACGAGCAGTACTTC. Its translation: CASSLAGGNEQYF.

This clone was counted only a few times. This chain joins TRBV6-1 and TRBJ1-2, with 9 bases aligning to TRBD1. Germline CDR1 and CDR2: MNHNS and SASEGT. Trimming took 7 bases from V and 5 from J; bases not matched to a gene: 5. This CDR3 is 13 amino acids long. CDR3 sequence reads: CASTQGAGYGYTF. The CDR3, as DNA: TGTGCCAGCACACAGGGGGCGGGGTATGGCTACACCTTC.

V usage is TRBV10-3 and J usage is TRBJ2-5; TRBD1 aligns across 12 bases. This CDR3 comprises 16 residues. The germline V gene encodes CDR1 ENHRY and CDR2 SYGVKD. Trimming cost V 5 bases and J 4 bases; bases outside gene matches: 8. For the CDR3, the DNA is TGTGCCATCAGTTTCCGGGACAGGGGGCGGAGAGAGACCCAGTACTTC. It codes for CAISFRDRGRRETQYF.